This TCR beta chain was observed in a study of CD8 T cells in ankylosing spondylitis. Study results and caveats: Disease-linked clones were found to be CD8+ and relatively rare in peripheral blood. Disease-linked clones reportedly concentrated significantly in matched ankylosing spondylitis synovial fluid. Seemingly characteristic of ankylosing spondylitis blood was a TCR beta motif consisting of 7 or 8 highly homologous variants. Reports of some motif variants in reactive arthritis synovial fluid and blood predate this one.

5'-RACE, quantitative and with molecular barcodes, yielded the TCR beta libraries. One entry per CDR3 protein results from TCRdb running MiXCR on the 5' RACE reads. The sample yields 700,000 or so distinct CDR3 sequences, 15% to 20% seen once. Germline V CDR1 and CDR2: LGHNA, YNFKEQ. The length of the CDR3 is 17 residues. Trimming took 4 bases from V and 5 from J; bases not matched to a gene: 11. This clonotype was counted between two and nine times. Its target is not known. This sequence was found in a male donor with ankylosing spondylitis. The specimen sequenced was blood, either unsorted or a sorted T cell fraction (not recorded which). The chain carries TRBV4-2 and TRBJ2-5; 12 nucleotides match TRBD2. CDR3 sequence: CASSPGTSGLVGETQYF. In nucleotides, the CDR3 is TGTGCCAGCAGCCCCGGGACTAGCGGGTTGGTGGGGGAGACCCAGTACTTC.